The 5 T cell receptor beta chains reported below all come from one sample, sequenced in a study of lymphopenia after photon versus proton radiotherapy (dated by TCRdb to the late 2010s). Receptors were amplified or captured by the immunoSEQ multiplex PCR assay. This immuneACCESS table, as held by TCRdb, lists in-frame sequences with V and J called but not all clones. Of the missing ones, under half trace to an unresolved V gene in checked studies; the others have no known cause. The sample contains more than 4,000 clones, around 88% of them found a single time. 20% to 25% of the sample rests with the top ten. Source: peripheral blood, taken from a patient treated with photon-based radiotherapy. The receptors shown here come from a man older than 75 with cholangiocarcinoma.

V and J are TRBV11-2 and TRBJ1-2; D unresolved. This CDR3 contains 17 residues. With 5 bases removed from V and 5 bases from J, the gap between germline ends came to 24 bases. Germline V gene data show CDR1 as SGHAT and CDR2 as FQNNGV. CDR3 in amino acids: CASSQDRVGTLFYGYTF. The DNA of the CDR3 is TGTGCCAGCAGCCAAGATCGAGTAGGCACTTTGTTTTATGGCTACACCTTC.

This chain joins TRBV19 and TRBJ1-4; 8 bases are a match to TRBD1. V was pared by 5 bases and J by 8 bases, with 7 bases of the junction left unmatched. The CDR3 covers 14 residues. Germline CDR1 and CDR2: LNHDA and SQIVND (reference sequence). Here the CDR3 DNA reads TGTGCCAGTAGTTACGGACAGGGAGGCGAAAAACTGTTTTTT. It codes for CASSYGQGGEKLFF.

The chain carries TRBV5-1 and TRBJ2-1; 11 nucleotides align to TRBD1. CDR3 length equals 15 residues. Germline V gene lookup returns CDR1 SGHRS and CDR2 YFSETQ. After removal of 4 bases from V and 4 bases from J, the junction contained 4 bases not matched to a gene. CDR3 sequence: CASSTGTGGYNEQFF. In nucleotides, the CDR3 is TGCGCCAGCAGCACCGGGACAGGGGGATACAATGAGCAGTTCTTC. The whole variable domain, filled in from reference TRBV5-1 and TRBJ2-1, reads KAGVTQTPRYLIKTRGQQVTLSCSPISGHRSVSWYQQTPGQGLQFLFEYFSETQRNKGNFPGRFSGRQFSNSRSEMNVSTLELGDSALYLCASSTGTGGYNEQFFGPGTRLTVL.

DNA of the CDR3: TGTGCCAGCAGCTTTCGAGGGGAAGCGAAAAACATTCAGTACTTC. It codes for CASSFRGEAKNIQYF. This rearrangement joins TRBV13 to TRBJ2-4; tentatively, D is TRBD1 or TRBD2 (5 bases each). Per the germline V gene, CDR1 is PRHDT and CDR2 is FYEKMQ (reference sequence). V was clipped by 3 bases and J by 4 bases, with 13 bases between them. This CDR3 is built from 15 residues.

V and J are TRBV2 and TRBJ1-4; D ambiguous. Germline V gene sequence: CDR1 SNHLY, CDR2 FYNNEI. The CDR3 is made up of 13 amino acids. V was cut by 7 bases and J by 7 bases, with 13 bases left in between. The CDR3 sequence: CASNPPSGEKLFF. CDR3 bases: TGTGCCAGCAACCCCCCATCGGGTGAAAAACTGTTTTTT.